What follows describes a single TCR beta chain. The CDR3 extends over 14 amino acids. Germline V gene data show CDR1 as SGHTA and CDR2 as FQGNSA. V shed 3 bases and J 7 bases; nucleotides not matched to a gene: 9. Profiled with immunoSEQ multiplex PCR; TCRdb holds only in-frame clones, not every one. The data contain about 60,000 clones, around 86% of them singletons. These data originate in a study of technical replicates of blood from a few donors. The source of this sequence is a human donor in good health. Some clones in this sample may be carry-over from other donors' samples. The V and J genes are TRBV7-2 and TRBJ2-7; 7 positions agree with TRBD2. Sequenced sample: PBMCs. The CDR3 here is CASSFSGFSGEQYF. The CDR3 nucleotides are TGTGCCAGCAGCTTTAGCGGGTTCAGTGGGGAGCAGTACTTC.